This entry describes one TCR beta chain. PCR amplification relied on 60 Vbeta primers (plus 13 Jbeta primers). TCRdb keeps only in-frame clones here, not all; method: immunoSEQ multiplex PCR. The sample carries about 120,000 clones, over 65% recorded once. Per the germline V gene, CDR1 is SQVTM and CDR2 is ANQGSEA. The CDR3 has 15 amino acids. Trimming at V came to 4 bases and at J to 5 bases, leaving 9 bases not matched to a gene. This specimen comes from a study of cytomegalovirus exposure and HLA in healthy donors. Background on the study: Earlier work reported 95 million to 130 million unique TCR beta sequences from 170 million or so T cells.

The rearrangement joins TRBV29-1 to TRBJ2-5; 11 nucleotides line up with TRBD2. The specimen was PBMCs. This sequence was found in a man aged 40-50 years in good health and CMV-seropositive. This CDR3 is CSVVFSGRARETQYF. The CDR3 DNA is TGCAGCGTTGTTTTTAGCGGGAGGGCCCGGGAGACCCAGTACTTC.